Sequencing of this T cell receptor (beta chain) was carried out in a study of T cell responses to AZD1222 COVID-19 vaccine. The study, taken as a whole, reports: Receipt of two AZD1222 doses was followed by a rise in Spike-specific TCR breadth and depth. Unmutated variant regions are reportedly targeted by nearly half of spike-specific TCRs.

In the case of this clone: What it binds is unknown.

Generated by immunoSEQ multiplex PCR, the TCRdb table keeps only in-frame clones and is missing some. The sample shows some 130,000 clones, around 90% of them seen only once. Germline V gene data show CDR1 as GTSNPN and CDR2 as SVGIG (reference sequence). The V gene lost 3 bases and the J gene lost 1 base, with 12 bases spanning the gap. The CDR3 spans 15 residues. This TCR was sampled from an adult in good health. Sequences were derived from peripheral blood, sampled on day 0 of AZD1222 vaccination. The rearrangement joins TRBV30 to TRBJ2-2, with D possibly being TRBD1 or TRBD2 (6 bases each). The CDR3 bases are TGTGCCTGGAGAAGGAAGGGGGGGAACACCGGGGAGCTGTTTTTT. Its translation is CAWRRKGGNTGELFF.